This section outlines one T cell receptor (beta chain) sequence together with its context. Its antigen is currently unknown. This specimen comes from a study of blood T cells in healthy people across ages. The authors ran a second PCR of about 6 to 11 cycles using a sample-barcoded 5' primer and a J-beta primer mix. TCRdb re-called the 5' RACE reads with MiXCR, one entry per CDR3 protein. The data contain about 1.8 million distinct CDR3 sequences, around half of them singletons. Broader study findings: Changes in expanded clonotypes were possibly confounded, as the CMV status of donors was unknown.

This sequence originates from a woman aged 40 to 55 in good health. The source material was blood.

Here the CDR3 reads CASSLTGREGYTF. The CDR3 coding sequence is TGTGCCAGCAGCTTAACAGGGAGGGAAGGCTACACCTTC. The rearrangement links TRBV11-2 to TRBJ1-2; TRBD1 is a possible D gene (6 bases). Germline CDR1 is SGHAT and CDR2 is FQNNGV. V lost 2 bases and J lost 8, with 12 bases in between. There are 13 residues in the CDR3.